These 30 T cell receptor beta chains were all obtained from the same sample, sequenced in a study of blood T cell repertoires in COVID-19. Data came from immunoSEQ multiplex PCR; TCRdb stores just in-frame clones and leaves some out. The sample has around 330,000 clones; roughly 88% are singletons. What was sequenced was peripheral blood. The receptors were gathered from a woman aged 45-65 years with active or convalescent COVID-19.

This chain joins TRBV28 and TRBJ1-2; D ambiguous. CDR1 and CDR2 from the germline V gene are MDHEN and SYDVKM. The CDR3 covers 12 residues. CDR3 sequence (DNA): TGTGCGGCAGATGAACCTCCGGGAGGCTACACCTTC. This codes for CAADEPPGGYTF.

CDR3 sequence reads: CASSLVQGRGNTEAFF. CDR3 coding DNA: TGTGCCAGCAGCTTAGTACAGGGAAGGGGGAACACTGAAGCTTTCTTT. J is TRBJ1-1 and V is TRBV11-2; possibly TRBD1 for D (6 bases). Trimming removed 1 base from V and 1 base from J, with 13 bases in between. The CDR3 totals 16 residues. Germline CDR1 SGHAT, CDR2 FQNNGV.

The chain employs TRBV4-3 and TRBJ2-7, with unresolved D. The CDR3 length is 14 residues. Germline values: CDR1 LGHNA, CDR2 YSLEER. V lost 0 bases to trimming and J lost 3 bases, with 9 bases between them. The CDR3 loop is CASSQDRNSYEQYF. CDR3 coding DNA: TGCGCCAGCAGCCAAGATCGCAACAGCTACGAGCAGTACTTC.

V gene TRBV9 combines with J gene TRBJ1-1; 8 bases align to TRBD1. Germline values: CDR1 SGDLS, CDR2 YYNGEE. The CDR3 consists of 15 residues. The V segment lost 0 bases and the J segment 6 bases; nucleotides outside the gene matches: 7. The CDR3 is CASSVGQGHRSEAFF. CDR3 coding DNA: TGTGCCAGCAGCGTAGGACAGGGGCATAGGTCTGAAGCTTTCTTT.

The V and J genes are TRBV5-1 and TRBJ1-4; a weak D match, TRBD1 (5 bases). Between the trimmed V and J ends, which lost 4 bases and 0 bases, there was a span of 13 bases. The CDR3 contains 16 residues. Germline V lookup: CDR1 SGHRS, CDR2 YFSETQ. As DNA, the CDR3 is TGCGCCAGCAGCCGGGGGGGTACGGCAACTAATGAAAAACTGTTTTTT. Translating it yields CASSRGGTATNEKLFF.

The chain couples TRBV4-3 to TRBJ2-1; TRBD2 matches at 10 bases. Germline trimming cut 0 bases from V and 2 bases from J; bases unmatched to any gene: 4. The CDR3 totals 17 residues. Germline V CDR1 and CDR2: LGHNA, YSLEER. CDR3 nucleotides: TGCGCCAGCAGCCAAGATCTAGCGGGAGTCCCCTACAATGAGCAGTTCTTC. Translating it yields CASSQDLAGVPYNEQFF.

The CDR3 nucleotides read TGCAGCGTTTACAGGGGTCCCTCCAACTTGGAGCAGTTCTTC. This translates into CSVYRGPSNLEQFF. The chain links TRBV29-1 to TRBJ2-1, with 7 positions matching TRBD1. The V and J ends lost 5 bases and 10 bases, in that order; junction bases with no gene match: 14. Germline CDR1 is SQVTM and CDR2 is ANQGSEA. The CDR3 runs 14 residues.

The chain has TRBV2 and TRBJ1-4; TRBD1 agrees at 8 bases. Germline V gene data show CDR1 as SNHLY and CDR2 as FYNNEI. The V gene end was trimmed by 4 bases and the J gene end by 6 bases; junction bases not matched to a gene: 16. CDR3 length: 18 amino acids. The CDR3 DNA sequence: TGTGCCAGCAGTGGTTTGTCGCAGGGGGCGCGACCTGATGAAAAACTGTTTTTT. Its protein is CASSGLSQGARPDEKLFF.

The chain has TRBV4-3 and TRBJ2-1, with 13 bases lining up with TRBD2. With 7 bases clipped from V and 6 bases from J, the junction kept 6 bases outside the gene matches. The CDR3 has 15 residues. Germline-derived CDR1 and CDR2 are LGHNA and YSLEER. The CDR3 DNA follows: TGCGCCAGCAACCACCGACTAGCGGGGGGCAATGAGCAGTTCTTC. Translated, it gives CASNHRLAGGNEQFF.

The rearrangement links TRBV29-1 to TRBJ1-4, with D unresolved. V lost 6 bases and J 12 bases, leaving 23 bases between the germline ends. Germline CDR1 is SQVTM and CDR2 is ANQGSEA. This CDR3 is built from 14 residues. CDR3 in amino acids: CSVLEDVAGGELFF. The CDR3 nucleotides are TGCAGCGTCCTGGAGGACGTCGCCGGCGGGGAACTGTTTTTT.

This clone was counted a single time. The chain joins TRBV3-1 (or the pseudogene TRBV3-2) to TRBJ2-7, with a possible D match to TRBD2 (5 bases). The V end was cut by 1 base, the J end by 2 bases, with 12 bases between. The length of the CDR3 is 15 residues. The V gene's germline CDR1 is LGHDT and CDR2 YNNKEL (reference sequence). CDR3 coding DNA: TGTGCCAGCAGCCAAGGCGGCGCGGGTACCTACGAGCAGTACTTC. Residues: CASSQGGAGTYEQYF.

Only one count was recorded for this clone. This sequence joins TRBV11-2 and TRBJ1-4, with a tentative D call TRBD1 (5 bases). The V and J ends lost 2 bases and 0 bases respectively, with 10 bases between them. Germline V CDR1 and CDR2: SGHAT, FQNNGV. The CDR3 consists of 16 residues. In DNA, the CDR3 is TGTGCCAGCAGCTTATTCGGGGGGGCAACTAATGAAAAACTGTTTTTT. Residues: CASSLFGGATNEKLFF.

The chain couples TRBV7-2 to TRBJ2-2; 7 positions agree with TRBD1. This CDR3 spans 14 amino acids. The junction had 1 base not matched to a gene; V was cut back by 1 base and J by 5 bases. From germline, CDR1 is SGHTA and CDR2 FQGNSA. CDR3 residues: CASSLGQGTGELFF. CDR3 DNA sequence: TGTGCCAGCAGCTTAGGACAGGGAACCGGGGAGCTGTTTTTT.

This clone has a single count. The V gene is TRBV7-2, the J gene TRBJ1-1, with D perhaps TRBD1 (6 bases). There are 18 residues in the CDR3. V lost 2 bases and J 1 base, leaving 20 bases between the germline ends. The V gene's germline CDR1 is SGHTA and CDR2 FQGNSA. CDR3 DNA sequence: TGTGCCAGCAGCTTAACAGGGTTGTATACGGGATGGAACACTGAAGCTTTCTTT. This translates into CASSLTGLYTGWNTEAFF.

This chain uses TRBV18 with TRBJ1-5; 8 positions match TRBD1. The length of the CDR3 is 14 residues. Germline V CDR1 and CDR2: KGHSH, LQKENI. V shed 3 bases and J 2 bases; nucleotides not matched to a gene: 0. The CDR3 reads CASSPTGGNQPQHF. In nucleotides, the CDR3 is TGTGCCAGCTCACCGACAGGGGGCAATCAGCCCCAGCATTTT.

J is TRBJ1-6 and V is TRBV7-9; 7 bases are a match to TRBD1. This CDR3 comprises 15 residues. V shed 5 bases, J shed 10 bases, and the junction held 11 bases outside the gene matches. Germline assignment: CDR1 SEHNR and CDR2 FQNEAQ (reference sequence). DNA for the CDR3: TGTGCCAGCAGCGACCGACAGGGAGTAGGATCACCCCTCCACTTT. It translates to CASSDRQGVGSPLHF.

V gene TRBV20-1 combines with J gene TRBJ1-1, with D possibly TRBD1 on 5 matching bases. Trimming took 4 bases from V and 5 from J, leaving 8 bases between them. This CDR3 contains 11 residues. Germline CDR1 reads DFQATT; CDR2 reads SNEGSKA (reference sequence). CDR3 protein: CSATKGTEAFF. The CDR3 nucleotides are TGCAGTGCTACAAAGGGGACTGAAGCTTTCTTT.

The V and J genes are TRBV9 and TRBJ2-7, with 10 nucleotides matching TRBD2. The CDR3 runs 15 residues. V lost 4 bases and J lost 7; bases outside the gene matches: 11. Germline CDR1 reads SGDLS; CDR2 reads YYNGEE. In DNA, the CDR3 is TGTGCCAGCAGCCCAGGAGGGACTAGCGCCTGGGAGCAGTACTTC. Translated: CASSPGGTSAWEQYF.

There are a few counts of this clone. The chain couples TRBV7-9 to TRBJ1-1; D is possibly TRBD1 (6 bases). The CDR3 covers 17 residues. The germline V gene encodes CDR1 SEHNR and CDR2 FQNEAQ (reference sequence). Trimming removed 6 bases at V and 0 bases at J, with 20 bases between. CDR3 DNA: TGTGCCAGCAGTCCCAGGACAGACCTTCCCATGAACACTGAAGCTTTCTTT. This sequence encodes CASSPRTDLPMNTEAFF.

This sequence joins TRBV6-2 or TRBV6-3 and TRBJ2-5; a possible D gene is TRBD1 (6 bases). Germline V gives CDR1 MNHEY, CDR2 SVGEGT. CDR3 length equals 16 residues. The germline V and J ends were trimmed by 2 bases and 1 base, with 14 bases remaining between them. Written as DNA, the CDR3 is TGTGCCAGCAGTTACGGACAGACTCAAGCCCAAGAGACCCAGTACTTC. Amino acid sequence: CASSYGQTQAQETQYF.

The chain links TRBV6-1 to TRBJ1-2; no clear D gene. Germline lookup yields CDR1 MNHNS and CDR2 SASEGT. V was clipped by 0 bases and J by 7 bases, with 9 bases between them. This CDR3 has 13 residues. In nucleotides, the CDR3 is TGTGCCAGCAGTGAAGCGCTTGACACTGGCTACACCTTC. Amino acids: CASSEALDTGYTF.

This chain links TRBV5-5 with TRBJ2-7; 8 nucleotides match TRBD2. CDR3 size: 17 residues. Germline values: CDR1 SGHKS, CDR2 YYEKEE (reference sequence). Germline trimming cut 2 bases from V and 6 bases from J; bases unmatched to any gene: 16. The CDR3 bases are TGTGCCAGCAGCTTCGAACCTGCGGGGGGCTTGTCTCTCGAGCAGTACTTC. It translates to CASSFEPAGGLSLEQYF.

V usage is TRBV6-5 and J usage is TRBJ1-2; possible D gene TRBD1, 5 bases. V dropped 7 bases and J dropped 8 bases, with 14 bases sitting between them. CDR3 length equals 12 residues. Germline CDR1 reads MNHEY; CDR2 reads SVGAGI. Here the CDR3 DNA reads TGTGCCAGCACTCGTGGGGGGGTGGGCTACACCTTC. Protein: CASTRGGVGYTF.

The J gene is TRBJ2-7, the V gene TRBV5-1; D is perhaps TRBD1 (7 bases). Germline CDR1 reads SGHRS; CDR2 reads YFSETQ. With 4 bases removed from V and 1 base from J, the gap between germline ends came to 15 bases. CDR3 length: 15 amino acids. CDR3 sequence: CASSTGSGGSYEQYF. The CDR3 coding sequence is TGCGCCAGCAGCACGGGCTCAGGGGGGTCCTACGAGCAGTACTTC.

The genes are TRBV19 and TRBJ2-1, with 7 nucleotides matching TRBD2. From germline, CDR1 is LNHDA and CDR2 SQIVND (reference sequence). CDR3 length: 19 residues. The junction had 18 bases not matched to a gene; V was cut back by 5 bases and J by 2 bases. CDR3 nucleotides: TGTGCCAGTAGTTTAAGTATCTCTTTAGCGGGTGGCCCCTACAATGAGCAGTTCTTC. Translation gives CASSLSISLAGGPYNEQFF.

This chain links TRBV12-5 with TRBJ2-1, with TRBD1 matching 9 bases. Trimming at V came to 8 bases and at J to 1 base, leaving 18 bases not matched to a gene. The CDR3 length is 19 residues. Germline-derived CDR1 and CDR2 are LGHNT and FRNRAP. The CDR3 loop reads CASSTGQGDYRGSYNEQFF. CDR3 in DNA: TGTGCTAGTAGCACGGGACAGGGTGATTATAGGGGGTCCTACAATGAGCAGTTCTTC.

This chain joins TRBV4-1 and TRBJ1-4; a possible D gene is TRBD1 (6 bases). CDR3 size: 16 residues. The V end was cut by 2 bases, the J end by 1 base, with 11 bases between. The germline V gene encodes CDR1 MGHRA and CDR2 YSYEKL. The CDR3: CASSQRDIITNEKLFF. The CDR3 DNA reads as TGCGCCAGCAGCCAACGGGACATTATAACTAATGAAAAACTGTTTTTT.

The rearrangement uses TRBV28 and TRBJ2-7, with a tentative D call TRBD1 (5 bases). This CDR3 is 14 amino acids long. Per the germline V gene, CDR1 is MDHEN and CDR2 is SYDVKM. Deletions cut 4 bases from V and 3 bases from J, with 13 bases between. CDR3 loop: CASSSQGLYYEQYF. CDR3 nucleotide sequence: TGTGCCAGCAGTTCCCAGGGATTATACTACGAGCAGTACTTC.

This clone occurred a few times. The chain employs TRBV19 and TRBJ1-2; perhaps TRBD1 as D (5 bases). With 3 bases removed from V and 4 bases from J, the gap between germline ends came to 12 bases. Germline CDR1 LNHDA, CDR2 SQIVND (reference sequence). The CDR3 extends over 14 amino acids. The CDR3 coding sequence is TGTGCCAGTAGTATTTCTTCCGGGGGCTATGGCTACACCTTC. Protein product: CASSISSGGYGYTF.

The chain carries TRBV6-4 and TRBJ2-1, with TRBD1 as a possible D gene (8 bases). CDR1 is MRHNA, CDR2 SNTAGT, per germline. The CDR3 runs 15 residues. V lost 0 bases to trimming and J lost 6 bases, with 12 bases between them. CDR3 loop: CASSDSHRGGNEQFF. As DNA, the CDR3 is TGTGCCAGCAGTGACTCCCACAGGGGGGGCAATGAGCAGTTCTTC.